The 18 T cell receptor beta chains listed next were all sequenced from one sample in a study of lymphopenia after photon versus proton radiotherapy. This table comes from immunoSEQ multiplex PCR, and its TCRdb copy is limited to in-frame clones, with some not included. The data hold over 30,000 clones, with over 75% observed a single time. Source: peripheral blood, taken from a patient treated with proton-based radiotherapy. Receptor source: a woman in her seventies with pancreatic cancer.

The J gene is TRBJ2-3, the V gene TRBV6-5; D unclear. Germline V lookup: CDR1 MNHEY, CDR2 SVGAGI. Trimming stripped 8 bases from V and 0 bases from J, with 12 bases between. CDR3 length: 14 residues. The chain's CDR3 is CASSLESSTDTQYF. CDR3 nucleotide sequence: TGTGCCAGCTCCTTAGAGTCGAGCACAGATACGCAGTATTTT.

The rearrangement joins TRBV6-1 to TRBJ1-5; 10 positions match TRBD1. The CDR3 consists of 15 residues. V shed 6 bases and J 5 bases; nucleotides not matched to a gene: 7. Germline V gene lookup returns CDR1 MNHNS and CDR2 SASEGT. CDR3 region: CASSKTGTGDQPQHF. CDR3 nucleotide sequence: TGTGCCAGCAGCAAGACCGGGACAGGGGATCAGCCCCAGCATTTT.

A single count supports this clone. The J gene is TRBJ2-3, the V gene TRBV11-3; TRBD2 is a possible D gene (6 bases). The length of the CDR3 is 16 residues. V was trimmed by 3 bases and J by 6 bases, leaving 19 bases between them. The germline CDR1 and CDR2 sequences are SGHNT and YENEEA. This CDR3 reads CASSFREPTRRDTQYF. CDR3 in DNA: TGTGCCAGCAGCTTCCGGGAGCCGACTCGACGGGATACGCAGTATTTT.

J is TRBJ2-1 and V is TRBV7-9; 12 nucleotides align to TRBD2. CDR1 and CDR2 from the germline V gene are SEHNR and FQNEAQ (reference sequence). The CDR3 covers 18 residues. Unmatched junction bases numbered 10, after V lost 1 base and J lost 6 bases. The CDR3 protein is CASSLGVGLAGRSNEQFF. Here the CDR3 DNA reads TGTGCCAGCAGCTTAGGAGTAGGACTAGCGGGACGTTCCAATGAGCAGTTCTTC.

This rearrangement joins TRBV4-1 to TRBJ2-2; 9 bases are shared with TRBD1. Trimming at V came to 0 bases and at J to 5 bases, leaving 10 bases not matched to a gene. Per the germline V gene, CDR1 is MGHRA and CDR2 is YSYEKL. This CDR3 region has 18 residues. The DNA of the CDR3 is TGCGCCAGCAGCCAAGAACCATTACAGGGGGCCTCAACCGGGGAGCTGTTTTTT. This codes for CASSQEPLQGASTGELFF.

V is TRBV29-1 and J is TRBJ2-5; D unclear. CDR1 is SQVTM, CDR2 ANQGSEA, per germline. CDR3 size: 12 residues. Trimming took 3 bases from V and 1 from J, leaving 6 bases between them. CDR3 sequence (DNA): TGCAGCGTTGATATGTCCCAAGAGACCCAGTACTTC. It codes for CSVDMSQETQYF.

The CDR3 sequence is CASSGGGRVYEQYF. As DNA, the CDR3 is TGTGCCAGCAGCGGAGGAGGGCGGGTCTACGAGCAGTACTTC. The V and J genes are TRBV28 and TRBJ2-7; possible D gene TRBD2, 6 bases. This CDR3 has 14 amino acids. CDR1 and CDR2 from the germline V gene are MDHEN and SYDVKM. V shed 6 bases and J shed 3 bases, with 15 bases lying between them.

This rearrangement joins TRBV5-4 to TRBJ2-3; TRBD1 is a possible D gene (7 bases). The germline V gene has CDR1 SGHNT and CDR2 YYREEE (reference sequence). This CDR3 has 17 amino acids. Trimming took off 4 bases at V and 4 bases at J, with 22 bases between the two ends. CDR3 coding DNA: TGTGCCAGCAGCCTCAAACCAGGGGGAGGTGGCGCAGATACGCAGTATTTT. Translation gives CASSLKPGGGGADTQYF.

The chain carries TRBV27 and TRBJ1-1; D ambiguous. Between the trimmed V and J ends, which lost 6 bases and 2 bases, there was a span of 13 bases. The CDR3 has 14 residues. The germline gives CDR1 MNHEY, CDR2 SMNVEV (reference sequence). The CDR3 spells CASRDGGRNTEAFF. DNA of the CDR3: TGTGCCAGCAGGGATGGCGGGCGCAACACTGAAGCTTTCTTT.

In DNA form, the CDR3 reads TGTGCCAGCAGGGGCCTCGATCAGCCCCAGCATTTT. This encodes CASRGLDQPQHF. The chain joins TRBV7-8 to TRBJ1-5; no definite D call. The CDR3 runs 12 residues. Looked up from germline, CDR1 is SGHVS and CDR2 is FQNEAQ. Trimming removed 6 bases at V and 5 bases at J, with 8 bases between. Complete variable domain (other parts from reference TRBV7-8 and TRBJ1-5): GAGVSQSPRYKVAKRGQDVALRCDPISGHVSLFWYQQALGQGPEFLTYFQNEAQLDKSGLPSDRFFAERPEGSVSTLKIQRTQQEDSAVYLCASRGLDQPQHFGDGTRLSIL.

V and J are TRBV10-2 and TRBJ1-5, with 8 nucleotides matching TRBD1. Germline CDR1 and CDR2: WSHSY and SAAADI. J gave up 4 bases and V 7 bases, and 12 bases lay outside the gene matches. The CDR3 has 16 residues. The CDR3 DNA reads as TGCGCCAGCATGCTCGGGCAGGGGGCGGCAAATCAGCCCCAGCATTTT. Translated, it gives CASMLGQGAANQPQHF.

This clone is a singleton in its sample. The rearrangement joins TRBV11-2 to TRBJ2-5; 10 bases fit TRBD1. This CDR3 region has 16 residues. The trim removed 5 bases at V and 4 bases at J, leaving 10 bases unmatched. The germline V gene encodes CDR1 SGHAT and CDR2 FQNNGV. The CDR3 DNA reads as TGTGCCAGCAGCATCCGACAGGGGGCGCGAGGAGAGACCCAGTACTTC. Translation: CASSIRQGARGETQYF. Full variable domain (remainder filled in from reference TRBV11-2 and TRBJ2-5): EAGVAQSPRYKIIEKRQSVAFWCNPISGHATLYWYQQILGQGPKLLIQFQNNGVVDDSQLPKDRFSAERLKGVDSTLKIQPAKLEDSAVYLCASSIRQGARGETQYFGPGTRLLVL.

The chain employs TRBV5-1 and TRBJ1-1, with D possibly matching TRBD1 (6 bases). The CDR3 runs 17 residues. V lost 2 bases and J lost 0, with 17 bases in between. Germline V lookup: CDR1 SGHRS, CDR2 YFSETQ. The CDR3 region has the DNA TGCGCCAGCAGCTTTGGACAGCTGACAACTGTGAACACTGAAGCTTTCTTT. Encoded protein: CASSFGQLTTVNTEAFF.

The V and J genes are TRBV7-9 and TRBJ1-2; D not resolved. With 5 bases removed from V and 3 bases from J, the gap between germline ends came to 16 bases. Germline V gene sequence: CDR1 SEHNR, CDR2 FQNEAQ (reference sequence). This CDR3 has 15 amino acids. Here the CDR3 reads CASSGNWGADYGYTF. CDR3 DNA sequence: TGTGCCAGCAGCGGCAATTGGGGTGCTGACTATGGCTACACCTTC.

The CDR3 DNA is TGCAGCGTTGAAGGCCCTAACTATGGCTACACCTTC. Translating it yields CSVEGPNYGYTF. The chain links TRBV29-1 to TRBJ1-2; no definite D call. The V and J ends lost 1 base and 0 bases respectively, with 3 bases between them. This CDR3 comprises 12 residues. Germline V gives CDR1 SQVTM, CDR2 ANQGSEA.

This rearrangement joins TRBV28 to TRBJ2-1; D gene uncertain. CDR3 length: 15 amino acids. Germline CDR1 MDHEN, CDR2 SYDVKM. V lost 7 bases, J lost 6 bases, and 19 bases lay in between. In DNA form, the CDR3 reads TGTGCCAGCACCGCACCAGTCCCCGGCGGCAATGAGCAGTTCTTC. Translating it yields CASTAPVPGGNEQFF.

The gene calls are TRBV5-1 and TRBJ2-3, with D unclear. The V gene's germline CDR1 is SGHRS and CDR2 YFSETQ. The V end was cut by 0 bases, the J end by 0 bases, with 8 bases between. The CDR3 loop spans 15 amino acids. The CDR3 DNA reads TGCGCCAGCAGCTTGGCCGGAGCCAGCACAGATACGCAGTATTTT. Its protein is CASSLAGASTDTQYF.

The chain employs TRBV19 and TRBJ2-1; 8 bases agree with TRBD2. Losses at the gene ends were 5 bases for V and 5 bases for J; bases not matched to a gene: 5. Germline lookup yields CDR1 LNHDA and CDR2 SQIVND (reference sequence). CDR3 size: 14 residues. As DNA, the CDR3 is TGTGCCAGTAGTCAGCGGGAGTTCCACAATGAGCAGTTCTTC. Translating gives CASSQREFHNEQFF.